Listed below are T cell receptor beta chains from one sample, sequenced in a study of Graves' ophthalmopathy and Graves' hyperthyroidism. TCRdb independently ran MiXCR on the multiplex PCR reads; one entry per CDR3 protein. In the table there are hundreds of thousands of distinct CDR3 sequences, over 40% of which are singletons. The sequenced sample consisted of peripheral blood. The receptors here all came from an adult man with Graves' ophthalmopathy. CDR3s include the opening cysteine and the closing phenylalanine or tryptophan. D genes are given only for firm matches. Where a row states a size, it is once, few, many or the class of an expanded clone; other rows omit it.

TRBV4-2	-	many	TRBJ1-2	TGTGCCAGCAGCCAAGACCCCGGGGCACGGGGCTACACCTTC	CASSQDPGARGYTF
TRBV13	TRBD1	-	TRBJ1-2	TGTGCCAGCAGCCTTGGGGGGACAGGGGATATGATCGGCTACACCTTC	CASSLGGTGDMIGYTF
TRBV4-3	-	many	TRBJ1-6	TGCGCCAGCAGCCAAAATCGCGATTCACCCCTCCACTTT	CASSQNRDSPLHF
TRBV9	TRBD1	once	TRBJ2-3	TGTGCCAGCAGCACCCGGACAGGACCCAACACAGATACGCAGTATTTT	CASSTRTGPNTDTQYF
TRBV29-1	TRBD1	-	TRBJ1-3	TGCAGCTTGGGGGACAGCCCTGGAAACACCATATATTTT	CSLGDSPGNTIYF
TRBV9	-	-	TRBJ1-1	TGTGCCAGCAGCCAATATAACACTGAAGCTTTCTTT	CASSQYNTEAFF
TRBV14	-	many	TRBJ2-7	TGTGCCAGCAGCCAAAGAACAGCTATATACTACGAGCAGTACTTC	CASSQRTAIYYEQYF
TRBV6-5	TRBD1	-	TRBJ1-6	TGTGCCAGCTGTCTCGGACAGGGCGGCAATTCACCCCTCCACTTT	CASCLGQGGNSPLHF
TRBV9	-	few	TRBJ1-6	TGTGCCAGCTCAGACGGAACAGGGCCAAGCCCACCCCTCCACTTT	CASSDGTGPSPPLHF
TRBV5-1	-	-	TRBJ1-2	TGCGCCAGCAGCTTGGGACTAGCGGGCTACACCTTC	CASSLGLAGYTF
TRBV20-1	-	many	TRBJ1-6	TGCAGTGCCAAATTACTAGGGTCCTATAATTCACCCCTCCACTTT	CSAKLLGSYNSPLHF
TRBV9	TRBD1	many	TRBJ2-7	TGTGCCAGCAGCCCGACAGGGGTCTCCTACGAGCAGTACTTC	CASSPTGVSYEQYF
TRBV6-5	-	-	TRBJ2-7	TGTGCCAGCAGTCTACAGGGAGGTCAGCCCCAGCAGTACTTC	CASSLQGGQPQQYF
TRBV3-1	-	-	TRBJ2-7	TGTGCCAGCAGCCAAGACTGGTCCTCCTTGAGGGAGCAGTACTTC	CASSQDWSSLREQYF
TRBV20-1	TRBD1	few	TRBJ1-2	TGCAGTGCTAGAGATCGGGACAGGGGCTATGGCTACACCTTC	CSARDRDRGYGYTF
TRBV29-1	-	many	TRBJ1-2	TGCAGCGTTGAAGGCCGCCGAGGTGGCTACACCTTC	CSVEGRRGGYTF
TRBV7-9	TRBD1	-	TRBJ1-4	TGTGTCAGCAGCTTAGGGACAGGGACGGTTCATGAAAAACTGTTTTTT	CVSSLGTGTVHEKLFF
TRBV27	TRBD1	few	TRBJ2-7	TGTGCCAGCAGAGAAACCCCAGGGGGCGCATATTACGAGCAGTACTTC	CASRETPGGAYYEQYF
TRBV19	-	-	TRBJ2-1	TGTGCCAGTAGTATGTACGGGAACACCTACAATGAGCAGTTCTTC	CASSMYGNTYNEQFF
TRBV5-1	-	few	TRBJ1-2	TGCGCCAGCAGCTACCGGGGTATTGAGGATGGCTACACCTTC	CASSYRGIEDGYTF
TRBV9	TRBD1	many	TRBJ2-7	TGTGCCAGCAGCGGACCCGACAGGGGGCTCTACGAGCAGTACTTC	CASSGPDRGLYEQYF
TRBV5-1	-	many	TRBJ1-2	TGCGCCAGCAGCATCGACAACTATGGCTACACCTTC	CASSIDNYGYTF
TRBV10-2	-	many	TRBJ1-6	TGCGCCAGCAGTGGAGGGAGAAGTTCACCCCTCCACTTT	CASSGGRSSPLHF
TRBV10-2	TRBD1	many	TRBJ2-5	TGCGCCAGCAGTGGCCGGGACAGAGGACAAGAGACCCAGTACTTC	CASSGRDRGQETQYF
TRBV10-3	-	-	TRBJ1-1	TGTGCCATCAGTGAAGGGCCAGCCGGAGAAGCTTTCTTT	CAISEGPAGEAFF
TRBV7-9	-	few	TRBJ1-2	TGTGCCAGCAGCTTAAAAGGGAGGATCCCCCGCCGGGGGGGCTACACCTTC	CASSLKGRIPRRGGYTF
TRBV29-1	-	-	TRBJ2-6	TGCAGCGCCACCCGGTCTGGGGCCAACGTCCTGACTTTC	CSATRSGANVLTF
TRBV20-1	TRBD2	few	TRBJ2-5	TGCAGTGCGGCCGGCGGGGGGGCCCAAGAGACCCAGTACTTC	CSAAGGGAQETQYF
TRBV4-3	TRBD2	-	TRBJ2-2	TGCGCCAGCAGCCAAGACGGGGGGGCCACCGGGGAGCTGTTTTTT	CASSQDGGATGELFF
TRBV20-1	-	many	TRBJ1-5	TGCAGTGCTAGGGAGACAGGCTTGAATCAGCCCCAGCATTTT	CSARETGLNQPQHF
TRBV11-2	-	-	TRBJ1-5	TGTGCCAGCAGCCAAGGGGGTGGGATAAGCAATCAGCCCCAGCATTTT	CASSQGGGISNQPQHF
TRBV29-1	-	once	TRBJ2-7	TGCAGCTTAGAAGGGAGAGCCTACGAGCAGTACTTC	CSLEGRAYEQYF
TRBV2	TRBD1	-	TRBJ1-2	TGTGCCAGCAGTGGAGCTCAGGGGGACTACTATGGCTACACCTTC	CASSGAQGDYYGYTF
TRBV6-5	-	few	TRBJ2-6	TGTGCCAGCAGTTACTTTTCGTACCAACAGGGCTCTGGGGCCAACGTCCTGACTTTC	CASSYFSYQQGSGANVLTF
TRBV9	-	-	TRBJ2-7	TGTGCCAGCAGCGTAGATCAGCTGCGCGAGCAGTACTTC	CASSVDQLREQYF
TRBV14	-	many	TRBJ1-6	TGTGCCAGCAGCTTTTTATCCCATTCACCCCTCCACTTT	CASSFLSHSPLHF
TRBV19	TRBD2	many	TRBJ2-7	TGTGCCAGTAGTACGGTAGCGGGAGGAACCTACGAGCAGTACTTC	CASSTVAGGTYEQYF
TRBV25-1	TRBD1	-	TRBJ1-1	TGTGCCAGCAGAGCCGGGACAGTGGGCACTGAAGCTTTCTTT	CASRAGTVGTEAFF
TRBV12-3/TRBV12-4	-	many	TRBJ2-7	TGTGCCAGCAGTTTTGCAGTTAGGGAGCAGTACTTC	CASSFAVREQYF
TRBV7-8	TRBD1	many	TRBJ1-4	TGTGCCAGCAGTCCAAAGGGACAGGAGGGTGAAAAACTGTTTTTT	CASSPKGQEGEKLFF
TRBV9	-	many	TRBJ1-6	TGTGCCAGCAGCGTAGGGACACAGCCTAATTCACCCCTCCACTTT	CASSVGTQPNSPLHF
TRBV6-6	-	many	TRBJ2-7	TGTGCCAGCAGGCCTCCAGGGGACGAGCAGTACTTC	CASRPPGDEQYF
TRBV20-1	-	many	TRBJ2-5	TGCAGCATAGCGGTGCCCTCCGGGACCCAGTACTTC	CSIAVPSGTQYF
TRBV5-5	-	-	TRBJ2-5	TGCGCCAGCAGCAAGGCCGGACTACAAGAGACCCAGTACTTC	CASSKAGLQETQYF
TRBV25-1	-	few	TRBJ2-3	TGTGCCAGCAGCGTAGGTACTAGCACAGATACGCAGTATTTT	CASSVGTSTDTQYF
TRBV25-1	TRBD1	-	TRBJ1-4	TGTGCCAGCACTTCAGGACAGGATCATGAAAAACTGTTTTTT	CASTSGQDHEKLFF
TRBV18	-	many	TRBJ1-5	TGTGCCAGCTCACCAGCGGCAGGGACTCAGCCCCAGCATTTT	CASSPAAGTQPQHF
TRBV4-3	-	many	TRBJ1-1	TGCGCCAGCAGCCAACGGACCTCGAACACTGAAGCTTTCTTT	CASSQRTSNTEAFF
TRBV7-9	-	many	TRBJ2-5	TGTGCCAGCAGCTCCATCAGGGGAGGGCAAGAGACCCAGTACTTC	CASSSIRGGQETQYF
TRBV12-3/TRBV12-4	-	-	TRBJ1-2	TGCGCCAGCAGTTCCGGGACTGGTCCCTATGGCTACACCTTC	CASSSGTGPYGYTF
TRBV29-1	-	many	TRBJ1-1	TGCAGCGCCCCGGTTGACACTGAAGCTTTCTTT	CSAPVDTEAFF